The entry below gives a single TCR beta chain sequence along with its context. Its antigen is still unknown. This sample's TCRbeta library carried unique molecular identifier barcodes. One entry per CDR3 protein, called by TCRdb with MiXCR from the PCR reads. The sample has approximately 800,000 distinct CDR3 sequences; 16% are singletons. The entry originates in a study of T-cell reconstitution after alpha-beta-depleted transplantation in children. Overall study results and limits: Surviving recipient cells, namely T cells and thymic progenitors, were the source of high day-60 TCRbeta diversity in some patients. About two months after transplant, alpha-beta T cells reportedly came from several hundred expanded graft clones. Newly produced T cells mostly provided counts and TCRbeta diversity after one year, as hyperexpanded clones declined.

Germline V gene sequence: CDR1 SGDLS, CDR2 YYNGEE. Trimming cost V 0 bases and J 6 bases, with 11 bases left between them. The CDR3 consists of 14 residues. The specimen comprised PBMCs, mostly from graft donor cells, sampled 360 days after TCRalphabeta/CD19-depleted stem cell transplant. The clonotype comes from a male patient aged 10 to 17 who had a stem cell transplant for acute lymphoblastic leukemia, so the T cells may come from the graft donor. This chain joins TRBV9 and TRBJ2-3, with D hard to call. CDR3 sequence: CASSVVPQADTQYF. CDR3 bases: TGTGCCAGCAGCGTAGTACCTCAGGCCGATACGCAGTATTTT.